A selection of T cell receptor beta chains follows, all from one sample in a study of regulatory T cells in long-lasting Graves disease. TCRdb fed the multiplex PCR reads into MiXCR, producing one record per CDR3 protein. The table shows some 350,000 distinct CDR3 sequences, with about 16% occurring only once. The data also belong to a second study, concerning T cells in Graves' hyperthyroidism and ophthalmopathy.

The sequenced sample was peripheral blood mononuclear cells (PBMCs), obtained at new diagnosis, from a patient treated with antithyroid drugs. The receptor source for this set is a woman between 18 and 29 years old with Graves disease. CDR3s include the opening cysteine and the closing phenylalanine or tryptophan. The D gene is left open where the match is weak. Not all rows give a size; the values are once, few, many and, for expanded clones, a class.

D gene: TRBD1
V gene: TRBV5-5
clone size: .
J gene: TRBJ2-3
CDR3 protein: CASSPAGQGAWTDTQYF
CDR3 DNA: TGTGCCAGCAGCCCGGCCGGACAGGGGGCTTGGACAGATACGCAGTATTTT

D gene: .
V gene: TRBV3-1
clone size: many
J gene: TRBJ1-6
CDR3 protein: CASSSLAIGISPLHF
CDR3 DNA: TGTGCCAGCAGCTCCCTCGCAATCGGAATTTCACCCCTCCACTTT

D gene: .
V gene: TRBV3-1
clone size: few
J gene: TRBJ1-3
CDR3 protein: CASSQYLLNSGNTTYF
CDR3 DNA: TGTGCCAGCAGCCAATATCTTCTTAACTCTGGAAACACCACATATTTT

D gene: .
V gene: TRBV6-2/TRBV6-3
clone size: .
J gene: TRBJ1-1
CDR3 protein: CASVGQNTEAFF
CDR3 DNA: TGTGCCTCGGTAGGACAGAACACTGAAGCTTTCTTT

D gene: .
V gene: TRBV25-1
clone size: few
J gene: TRBJ2-3
CDR3 protein: CASRNQGGTDTQYF
CDR3 DNA: TGTGCCAGCAGAAATCAGGGTGGAACAGATACGCAGTATTTT

D gene: TRBD2
V gene: TRBV30
clone size: many
J gene: TRBJ2-2
CDR3 protein: CAWRAGGLTGELFF
CDR3 DNA: TGTGCCTGGAGAGCGGGGGGGCTCACCGGGGAGCTGTTTTTT

D gene: .
V gene: TRBV6-1
clone size: .
J gene: TRBJ1-2
CDR3 protein: CASSGKGLYGYTF
CDR3 DNA: TGTGCCAGCTCCGGAAAGGGTTTGTATGGCTACACCTTC

D gene: .
V gene: TRBV20-1
clone size: .
J gene: TRBJ1-3
CDR3 protein: CSATTQPGNAIYF
CDR3 DNA: TGCAGTGCCACAACCCAACCCGGAAACGCCATATATTTT

D gene: TRBD1
V gene: TRBV6-1
clone size: many
J gene: TRBJ2-2
CDR3 protein: CASGHDGTANTGELFF
CDR3 DNA: TGTGCCAGCGGCCATGACGGGACAGCTAACACCGGGGAGCTGTTTTTT

D gene: .
V gene: TRBV28
clone size: many
J gene: TRBJ1-6
CDR3 protein: CASSLTGNSPLHF
CDR3 DNA: TGTGCCAGCAGTTTAACGGGAAATTCACCCCTCCACTTT

D gene: .
V gene: TRBV7-3
clone size: many
J gene: TRBJ1-2
CDR3 protein: CASSLTGGTSGYTF
CDR3 DNA: TGTGCCAGCAGCTTAACAGGTGGGACGAGCGGCTACACCTTC

D gene: .
V gene: TRBV11-2
clone size: many
J gene: TRBJ2-7
CDR3 protein: CASRLGQSRYEQYF
CDR3 DNA: TGTGCCAGCAGACTGGGGCAGTCACGCTACGAGCAGTACTTC

D gene: .
V gene: TRBV19
clone size: few
J gene: TRBJ1-2
CDR3 protein: CASSIRGFGPDGYTF
CDR3 DNA: TGTGCCAGTAGTATAAGAGGGTTTGGGCCTGATGGCTACACCTTC

D gene: .
V gene: TRBV7-9
clone size: few
J gene: TRBJ2-7
CDR3 protein: CASSLDPRPYEQYF
CDR3 DNA: TGTGCCAGCAGCTTAGACCCCCGGCCCTACGAGCAGTACTTC

D gene: .
V gene: TRBV2
clone size: .
J gene: TRBJ2-2
CDR3 protein: CASRGGGNTGELFF
CDR3 DNA: TGTGCCAGCAGGGGTGGCGGGAACACCGGGGAGCTGTTTTTT

D gene: .
V gene: TRBV20-1
clone size: .
J gene: TRBJ2-7
CDR3 protein: CSASRDKPYEQYF
CDR3 DNA: TGCAGTGCTAGCCGGGACAAGCCGTACGAGCAGTACTTC

D gene: .
V gene: TRBV10-3
clone size: many
J gene: TRBJ1-1
CDR3 protein: CAAGRVNTEAFF
CDR3 DNA: TGTGCCGCTGGCCGGGTGAACACTGAAGCTTTCTTT

D gene: .
V gene: TRBV2
clone size: many
J gene: TRBJ2-5
CDR3 protein: CASSPKWGKETQYF
CDR3 DNA: TGTGCCAGCAGCCCCAAGTGGGGGAAAGAGACCCAGTACTTC

D gene: TRBD1
V gene: TRBV5-1
clone size: many
J gene: TRBJ2-5
CDR3 protein: CASSVVTGGMETQYF
CDR3 DNA: TGCGCCAGCAGCGTAGTAACAGGGGGCATGGAGACCCAGTACTTC

D gene: .
V gene: TRBV4-1
clone size: many
J gene: TRBJ1-2
CDR3 protein: CASSQDRALNYGYTF
CDR3 DNA: TGCGCCAGCAGCCAAGATCGTGCTCTTAACTATGGCTACACCTTC

D gene: .
V gene: TRBV7-9
clone size: many
J gene: TRBJ2-7
CDR3 protein: CASSDPDGDEQYF
CDR3 DNA: TGTGCCAGCAGCGACCCCGACGGAGACGAGCAGTACTTC

D gene: .
V gene: TRBV6-1
clone size: .
J gene: TRBJ1-4
CDR3 protein: CASSYNPATNEKLFF
CDR3 DNA: TGTGCCAGCAGCTATAACCCTGCAACTAATGAAAAACTGTTTTTT

D gene: .
V gene: TRBV6-2/TRBV6-3
clone size: few
J gene: TRBJ2-3
CDR3 protein: CASRIGQGTDTQYF
CDR3 DNA: TGTGCCAGCAGAATTGGGCAGGGCACAGATACGCAGTATTTT

D gene: .
V gene: TRBV9
clone size: many
J gene: TRBJ1-1
CDR3 protein: CASSGTDTEAFF
CDR3 DNA: TGTGCCAGCAGCGGGACAGACACTGAAGCTTTCTTT

D gene: .
V gene: TRBV20-1
clone size: .
J gene: TRBJ2-3
CDR3 protein: CSGQGTTDTQYF
CDR3 DNA: TGCAGTGGGCAGGGGACGACAGATACGCAGTATTTT

D gene: .
V gene: TRBV10-1
clone size: .
J gene: TRBJ1-1
CDR3 protein: CASSDRRGSTEAFF
CDR3 DNA: TGCGCCAGCAGTGACAGGAGGGGGTCCACTGAAGCTTTCTTT

D gene: .
V gene: TRBV5-5
clone size: many
J gene: TRBJ2-1
CDR3 protein: CASSLDPTDESYNEQFF
CDR3 DNA: TGTGCCAGCAGCTTGGACCCGACAGACGAATCCTACAATGAGCAGTTCTTC